Reported below is one TCR beta chain. Its specificity is unknown. This sample is part of a study of cytomegalovirus exposure and HLA in healthy donors. Study-wide points: The study labeled about 160 TCR beta chains cytomegalovirus-associated.

TCRdb keeps only in-frame clones here, not all; method: immunoSEQ multiplex PCR. The sample carries approximately 230,000 clones, roughly 84% recorded once. This CDR3 comprises 11 residues. Looked up from germline, CDR1 is SGHRS and CDR2 is YFSETQ. V lost 5 bases and J 7 bases, leaving 7 bases between the germline ends. This clonotype was obtained from a man between 18 and 35 years old in good health and CMV-seropositive. The sample was PBMCs. The chain recombines TRBV5-1 with TRBJ2-1, with TRBD2 as a possible D gene (5 bases). CDR3 sequence: CASRDWNEQFF. The DNA of the CDR3 is TGCGCCAGCAGGGACTGGAATGAGCAGTTCTTC. Full variable domain (remainder filled in from reference TRBV5-1 and TRBJ2-1): KAGVTQTPRYLIKTRGQQVTLSCSPISGHRSVSWYQQTPGQGLQFLFEYFSETQRNKGNFPGRFSGRQFSNSRSEMNVSTLELGDSALYLCASRDWNEQFFGPGTRLTVL.